This T cell receptor (beta chain) emerged from a study of T cell responses to AZD1222 COVID-19 vaccine. The study, taken as a whole, reports: Sampling captured repertoires only after the peak T cell response. Donors were chiefly white British, with a greater number of females, and clonal diversity was perhaps underestimated. Reports indicate that nearly half of spike-specific TCRs are directed at unmutated variant regions.

Note on this clone: What it binds is not known.

Whether given at about 4 or about 12 weeks, second doses were pooled. Clones were sequenced by immunoSEQ multiplex PCR, and TCRdb holds only the in-frame ones, with some missing. The data contain some 130,000 clones, 85% to 95% of them singletons. This specimen was peripheral blood, taken 28 days after the second AZD1222 dose. This receptor was obtained from an adult who received the AZD1222 COVID-19 vaccine.

The CDR3 DNA sequence: TGTGCCAGACCCAGTAGTTGTTCACCCCTCCACTTT. Protein: CARPSSCSPLHF. This chain uses TRBV19 with TRBJ1-6; D gene uncertain. The germline CDR1 and CDR2 sequences are LNHDA and SQIVND (reference sequence). The CDR3 covers 12 residues. V shed 9 bases and J shed 9 bases, with 12 bases lying between them. Variable domain in full (rest from reference TRBV19 and TRBJ1-6): DGGITQSPKYLFRKEGQNVTLSCEQNLNHDAMYWYRQDPGQGLRLIYYSQIVNDFQKGDIAEGYSVSREKKESFPLTVTSAQKNPTAFYLCARPSSCSPLHFGNGTRLTVT.